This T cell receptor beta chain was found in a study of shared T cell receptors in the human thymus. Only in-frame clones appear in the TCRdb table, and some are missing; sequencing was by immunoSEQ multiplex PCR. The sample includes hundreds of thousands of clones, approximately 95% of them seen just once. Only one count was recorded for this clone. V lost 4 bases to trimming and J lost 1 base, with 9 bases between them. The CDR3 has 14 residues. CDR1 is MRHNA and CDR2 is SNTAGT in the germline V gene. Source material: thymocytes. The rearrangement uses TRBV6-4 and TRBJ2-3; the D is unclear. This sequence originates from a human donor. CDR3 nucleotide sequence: TGTGCCAGCAGTGTCATCGTCTGCACAGATACGCAGTATTTT. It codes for CASSVIVCTDTQYF.